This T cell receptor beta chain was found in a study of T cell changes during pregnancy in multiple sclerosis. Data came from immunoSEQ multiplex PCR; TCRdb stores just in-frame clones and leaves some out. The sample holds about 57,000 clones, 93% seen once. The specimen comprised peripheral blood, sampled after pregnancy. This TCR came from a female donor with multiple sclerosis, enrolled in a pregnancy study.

The CDR3, as DNA: TGCGCCAGCAGCTTGCCCCAACAGGGGCAATCCTACAATGAGCAGTTCTTC. Its translation is CASSLPQQGQSYNEQFF. V and J are TRBV5-1 and TRBJ2-1, with 7 nucleotides matching TRBD1. J gave up 1 base and V 1 base, and 8 bases lay outside the gene matches. Germline V gene sequence: CDR1 SGHRS, CDR2 YFSETQ. The CDR3 has 17 amino acids.